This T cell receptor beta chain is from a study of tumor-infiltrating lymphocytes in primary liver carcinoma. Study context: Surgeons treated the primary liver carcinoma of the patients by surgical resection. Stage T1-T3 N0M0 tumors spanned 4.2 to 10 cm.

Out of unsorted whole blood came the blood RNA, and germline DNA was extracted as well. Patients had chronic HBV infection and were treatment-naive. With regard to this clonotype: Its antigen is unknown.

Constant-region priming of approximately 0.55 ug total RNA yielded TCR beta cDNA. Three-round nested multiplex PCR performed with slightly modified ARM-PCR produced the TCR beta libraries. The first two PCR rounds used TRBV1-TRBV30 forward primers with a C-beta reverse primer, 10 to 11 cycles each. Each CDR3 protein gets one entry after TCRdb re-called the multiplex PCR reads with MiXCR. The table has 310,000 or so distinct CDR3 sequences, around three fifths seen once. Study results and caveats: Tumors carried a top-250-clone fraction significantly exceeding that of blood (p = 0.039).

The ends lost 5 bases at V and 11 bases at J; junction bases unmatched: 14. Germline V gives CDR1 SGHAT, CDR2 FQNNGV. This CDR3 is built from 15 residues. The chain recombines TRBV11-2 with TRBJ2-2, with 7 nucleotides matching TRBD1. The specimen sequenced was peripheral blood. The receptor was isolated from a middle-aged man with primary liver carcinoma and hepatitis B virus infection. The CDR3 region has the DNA TGTGCCAGCAGCCTGATGAAGGGGGCCGGCGGTGAGCTGTTTTTT. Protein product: CASSLMKGAGGELFF.